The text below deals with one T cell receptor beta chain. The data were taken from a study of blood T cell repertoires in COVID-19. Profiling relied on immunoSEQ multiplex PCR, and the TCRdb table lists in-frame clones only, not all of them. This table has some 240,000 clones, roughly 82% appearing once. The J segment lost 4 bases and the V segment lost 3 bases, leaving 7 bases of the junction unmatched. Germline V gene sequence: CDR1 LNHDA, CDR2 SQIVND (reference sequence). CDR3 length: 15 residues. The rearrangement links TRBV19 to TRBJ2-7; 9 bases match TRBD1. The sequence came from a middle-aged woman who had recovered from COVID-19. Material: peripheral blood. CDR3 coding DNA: TGTGCCAGTAGTATCCGGGACAGGGCAACTTACGAGCAGTACTTC. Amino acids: CASSIRDRATYEQYF.